Below are 15 T cell receptor beta chains sequenced from a single sample in a study of blood T cell repertoires in COVID-19 (TCRdb year 2020). Receptors were amplified or captured by the immunoSEQ multiplex PCR assay. Held by TCRdb, this immuneACCESS table contains in-frame sequences only and omits some clones. Under half of the omission traces to an unresolved V gene where checked; the cause of the rest is unknown. The sample yields roughly 150,000 clones; less than 85% were counted once. The biggest ten clones account for 8% to 11% of the sample. The sequencing input was peripheral blood. The source of these receptors is a woman older than 75 with active or convalescent COVID-19.

The CDR3 DNA sequence: TGCGCCAGCAGCCCCCAGGGAGGCGACGAGCAGTACTTC. This encodes CASSPQGGDEQYF. The V and J genes are TRBV5-1 and TRBJ2-7, with D tentatively TRBD2 (6 bases). V lost 4 bases to trimming and J lost 5 bases, with 13 bases between them. The germline CDR1 and CDR2 sequences are SGHRS and YFSETQ. This CDR3 spans 13 amino acids.

The rearrangement links TRBV6-5 to TRBJ1-1; tentative D call: TRBD1 (5 bases). V lost 6 bases and J lost 4, with 18 bases in between. CDR1 and CDR2 (germline): MNHEY, SVGAGI. The CDR3 is 15 residues long. The CDR3 loop is CASRTSLGGGTEAFF. CDR3 nucleotide sequence: TGTGCCAGCAGGACCTCCTTGGGCGGGGGCACTGAAGCTTTCTTT.

This chain links TRBV5-1 with TRBJ1-1; D gene unclear. With 1 base removed from V and 1 base from J, the gap between germline ends came to 11 bases. Germline V gene lookup returns CDR1 SGHRS and CDR2 YFSETQ. The CDR3 sequence is 15 residues long. For the CDR3, the DNA is TGCGCCAGCAGCTTGCAATCCGGTGAGAACACTGAAGCTTTCTTT. It translates to CASSLQSGENTEAFF.

V gene TRBV9 combines with J gene TRBJ2-1; TRBD2 matches at 7 bases. Germline CDR1 is SGDLS and CDR2 is YYNGEE. The ends lost 0 bases at V and 0 bases at J; junction bases unmatched: 3. The CDR3 contains 16 residues. The CDR3 coding sequence is TGTGCCAGCAGCGTAGGGGGGGGGTTCTCCTACAATGAGCAGTTCTTC. Its protein product is CASSVGGGFSYNEQFF.

CDR3 DNA: TGTGCCAGCAGCTTGACTAGCGGGAGGGTAAGAGAGCAGTACTTC. It codes for CASSLTSGRVREQYF. The chain links TRBV3-1 (or the pseudogene TRBV3-2) to TRBJ2-7; TRBD2 matches at 14 bases. The trim removed 5 bases at V and 7 bases at J, leaving 7 bases unmatched. Germline assignment: CDR1 LGHDT and CDR2 YNNKEL (reference sequence). CDR3 size: 15 residues.

About this clone itself: At the DNA level, this CDR3 is encoded by other sequences in the same sample as well. This chain joins TRBV6-5 and TRBJ1-1; the D gene is possibly TRBD1 (6 bases). CDR1 is MNHEY, CDR2 SVGAGI, per germline. The CDR3 consists of 14 residues. V lost 3 bases, J lost 1 base, and 9 bases lay in between. The CDR3 here is CASSYRGTNTEAFF. Here the CDR3 DNA reads TGTGCCAGCAGTTATAGGGGGACGAACACTGAAGCTTTCTTT.

The J gene is TRBJ1-3, the V gene TRBV5-1; 7 bases align to TRBD1. CDR3 length: 16 residues. Germline values: CDR1 SGHRS, CDR2 YFSETQ. V dropped 3 bases and J dropped 0; count of bases not matched to a gene: 6. The CDR3 region is CASSSDRVYSGNTIYF. DNA for the CDR3: TGCGCCAGCAGCTCTGACAGGGTATACTCTGGAAACACCATATATTTT.

V usage is TRBV7-6 and J usage is TRBJ2-1; 9 nucleotides match TRBD2. With 5 bases clipped from V and 8 bases from J, the junction kept 13 bases outside the gene matches. Germline V CDR1 and CDR2: SGHVS, FNYEAQ. CDR3 size: 16 residues. CDR3 loop: CASSPWGSSGVDEQFF. The DNA for the CDR3 is TGTGCCAGCAGCCCCTGGGGGTCTAGCGGGGTGGATGAGCAGTTCTTC.

The chain has TRBV4-1 and TRBJ1-2; 11 nucleotides align to TRBD1. The trim removed 0 bases at V and 4 bases at J, leaving 4 bases unmatched. Germline lookup yields CDR1 MGHRA and CDR2 YSYEKL. The CDR3 contains 16 residues. DNA of the CDR3: TGCGCCAGCAGCCAAGAGTCCGGGACAGGGGGCTATGGCTACACCTTC. It encodes CASSQESGTGGYGYTF.

This clone was counted between two and nine times. The CDR3 DNA follows: TGTGCCAGCAGTTACTTACTTACTGGTGAAGCTTTCTTT. This sequence encodes CASSYLLTGEAFF. The chain uses TRBV6-6 and TRBJ1-1; no definite D call. The CDR3 has 13 amino acids. V was clipped by 1 base and J by 7 bases, with 10 bases between them. The germline CDR1 and CDR2 sequences are MNHNY and SVGAGI (reference sequence).

The V gene is TRBV6-6, the J gene TRBJ1-2; possibly TRBD1 for D (5 bases). V lost 6 bases and J lost 1, with 6 bases in between. Germline loops: CDR1 MNHNY, CDR2 SVGAGI (reference sequence). This CDR3 is built from 12 residues. The CDR3 reads CASSQGNYGYTF. The CDR3 nucleotides read TGTGCCAGCAGCCAGGGTAACTATGGCTACACCTTC.

This chain uses TRBV5-1 with TRBJ2-1; 12 bases match TRBD2. The ends lost 0 bases at V and 8 bases at J; junction bases unmatched: 12. Germline V gene sequence: CDR1 SGHRS, CDR2 YFSETQ. There are 18 residues in the CDR3. CDR3 DNA sequence: TGCGCCAGCAGCTTGGATCCCAGGGCTAGCGGGAGGGCTCATGAGCAGTTCTTC. Protein: CASSLDPRASGRAHEQFF. Drawing the rest from reference TRBV5-1 and TRBJ2-1, the complete variable domain is KAGVTQTPRYLIKTRGQQVTLSCSPISGHRSVSWYQQTPGQGLQFLFEYFSETQRNKGNFPGRFSGRQFSNSRSEMNVSTLELGDSALYLCASSLDPRASGRAHEQFFGPGTRLTVL.

The gene calls are TRBV19 and TRBJ2-7; TRBD2 aligns across 11 bases. CDR3 length equals 14 residues. Germline CDR1 reads LNHDA; CDR2 reads SQIVND (reference sequence). V dropped 6 bases and J dropped 4; count of bases not matched to a gene: 5. In DNA, the CDR3 is TGTGCCAGTAGCTGGACTAGCGGGCCATACGAGCAGTACTTC. The encoded protein is CASSWTSGPYEQYF.

The gene calls are TRBV12-3 or TRBV12-4 and TRBJ2-7; a possible D gene is TRBD2 (5 bases). This CDR3 has 12 amino acids. The ends were cut back, 6 bases at V and 6 bases at J, with 12 bases in the middle. The CDR3 spells CASSPAAGEQYF. The CDR3 DNA reads as TGTGCCAGCAGCCCCGCCGCGGGCGAGCAGTACTTC.

The rearrangement links TRBV3-1 (or the pseudogene TRBV3-2) to TRBJ1-5, with D maybe TRBD1 (5 bases). CDR1 and CDR2 (germline): LGHDT, YNNKEL (reference sequence). Trimming left V 1 base short and J 7 bases short, with 8 bases between. The CDR3 consists of 13 residues. The CDR3 nucleotides are TGTGCCAGCAGCCAAGGCAGGGCGCAGCCCCAGCATTTT. It specifies CASSQGRAQPQHF.